This T cell receptor (beta chain) was identified during a study of T cell responses to AZD1222 COVID-19 vaccine. Whole-study findings and limits: Baseline seropositivity occurred in only six AZD1222 recipients. Spike was spanned by vaccine-associated CD4 TCRs, which were dominant at 160-218 and 743-854. Reportedly, nearly half the spike-specific TCRs target unmutated variant regions.

This clone was picked up one time. What it binds is unknown. Assay: immunoSEQ multiplex PCR; the TCRdb copy retains only in-frame clones and omits some. The data hold tens of thousands of clones, with approximately 89% observed a single time. V gave up 1 base and J gave up 3 bases; unmatched junction bases: 8. This CDR3 has 17 residues. Per the germline V gene, CDR1 is SGHNT and CDR2 is YYREEE (reference sequence). This chain uses TRBV5-4 with TRBJ2-2, with 8 bases aligning to TRBD1. The sequence came from an adult who received the AZD1222 COVID-19 vaccine. The material was peripheral blood, obtained 28 days after the second AZD1222 dose. CDR3 bases: TGTGCCAGCAGCTTGCCAGGGGGCTATTCGGACACCGGGGAGCTGTTTTTT. Residues: CASSLPGGYSDTGELFF.